The 9 T cell receptor beta chains in this list originate from one sample, sequenced in a study of cytomegalovirus exposure and HLA in healthy donors. In the PCR, 60 Vbeta and 13 Jbeta primers were used. Measured with immunoSEQ multiplex PCR; TCRdb has only the in-frame clones, and not every one. This table holds over 50,000 clones, 68% found once. The sample was PBMCs. The receptor set was obtained from a man in his forties in good health and CMV-seropositive.

This chain joins TRBV5-1 and TRBJ2-1, with a weak D call TRBD2 (5 bases). Germline values: CDR1 SGHRS, CDR2 YFSETQ. V was cut by 2 bases and J by 3 bases, with 9 bases left in between. The CDR3 loop spans 14 amino acids. CDR3 residues: CASSLTGDYNEQFF. In nucleotides, the CDR3 is TGCGCCAGCAGCTTAACCGGGGACTACAATGAGCAGTTCTTC.

The rearrangement links TRBV28 to TRBJ2-4; D is possibly TRBD1 (5 bases). V gave up 10 bases and J gave up 9 bases, with 16 bases separating them. Germline CDR1 and CDR2: MDHEN and SYDVKM. CDR3 size: 12 residues. DNA of the CDR3: TGTGCCATCTCCCAGGGTAAGGGCATTCAGTACTTC. This sequence encodes CAISQGKGIQYF.

This clone was detected once. The chain links TRBV4-1 to TRBJ1-3; TRBD1 agrees at 8 bases. This CDR3 region has 20 residues. J gave up 1 base and V 0 bases, and 14 bases lay outside the gene matches. Germline V lookup: CDR1 MGHRA, CDR2 YSYEKL. The CDR3 region has the DNA TGCGCCAGCAGCCAAGATCGGGCAGGGGGCGCTTCCAATTCTGGAAACACCATATATTTT. Translating gives CASSQDRAGGASNSGNTIYF.

The chain's CDR3 is CASIPTGVNTGELFF. CDR3 bases: TGTGCCAGTATCCCGACAGGAGTGAACACCGGGGAGCTGTTTTTT. The chain has TRBV19 and TRBJ2-2, with D possibly TRBD1 on 6 matching bases. The germline CDR1 and CDR2 sequences are LNHDA and SQIVND (reference sequence). Trimming stripped 7 bases from V and 1 base from J, with 13 bases between. This CDR3 comprises 15 residues.

The CDR3 sequence: CASSTGLGEQYF. The CDR3 DNA is TGTGCCAGCAGTACAGGGCTCGGCGAGCAGTACTTC. J is TRBJ2-5 and V is TRBV2; the D gene is possibly TRBD1 (6 bases). Matching the DNA end better, TRBJ2-7 makes the J call doubtful. The CDR3 has 12 residues. Germline V gene sequence: CDR1 SNHLY, CDR2 FYNNEI.

The rearrangement uses TRBV6-1 and TRBJ2-3; TRBD2 matches at 9 bases. This CDR3 region has 12 residues. Germline trimming cut 9 bases from V and 7 bases from J; bases unmatched to any gene: 5. CDR1 is MNHNS and CDR2 is SASEGT in the germline V gene. CDR3 loop: CASKREAYTQYF. For the CDR3, the DNA is TGTGCCAGTAAGCGGGAGGCCTATACGCAGTATTTT.

Turning to this clone: With a far larger clone one base away, a read error is the likely cause. In nucleotides, the CDR3 is TGCTCCAGCAGCCAAGGGGCAGGGGGACCTATTAGCTCCTACAATGAGCAGTTCTTC. Protein product: CSSSQGAGGPISSYNEQFF. The chain is built from TRBV4-1 and TRBJ2-1; TRBD1 matches 7 bases. Germline CDR1 and CDR2: MGHRA and YSYEKL. This CDR3 is built from 19 residues.

The table lists this clone with a count of one. The chain has TRBV6-1 and TRBJ2-7, with 11 bases aligning to TRBD2. Per germline, CDR1 MNHNS and CDR2 SASEGT. This CDR3 region has 15 residues. The V gene end was trimmed by 5 bases and the J gene end by 5 bases; junction bases not matched to a gene: 8. In DNA form, the CDR3 reads TGTGCCAGCAGTTCAAGTCTAGCGGGAGGCCACGAGCAGTACTTC. Residues: CASSSSLAGGHEQYF.

This clone has just one count. This rearrangement joins TRBV7-9 to TRBJ2-5; 10 bases fit TRBD1. The CDR3 is 15 residues long. J was trimmed by 2 bases and V by 7 bases; bases with no gene match: 7. Germline V lookup: CDR1 SEHNR, CDR2 FQNEAQ (reference sequence). The CDR3: CASNAGTGVQETQYF. In DNA, the CDR3 is TGTGCCAGCAACGCCGGGACAGGGGTGCAAGAGACCCAGTACTTC.